The 10 T cell receptor beta chains below were found in one sample sequenced in a study of CD8+CD57+ T cells in acquired aplastic anemia. Investigators profiled TCR beta VDJ and CDR3 from genomic DNA template. MiXCR, run by TCRdb on the reads, gives a single entry per CDR3 protein. The data show about 420,000 distinct CDR3 sequences, with 65% to 75% seen just once and 3.5% to 4.5% held by the top ten. Sequencing used sorted CD4+, CD8+, or CD8+CD57+ T cells (not recorded which) from PBMCs. The receptors here all came from a human donor in good health, serving as a control.

This clonotype came up a few times. The chain combines TRBV6-6 with TRBJ1-1; TRBD1 matches at 8 bases. The germline V gene encodes CDR1 MNHNY and CDR2 SVGAGI (reference sequence). CDR3 size: 16 residues. Trimming at V came to 5 bases and at J to 0 bases, leaving 8 bases not matched to a gene. CDR3 sequence: CASSNRGEGLNTEAFF. CDR3 DNA: TGTGCCAGCAGTAACAGGGGGGAGGGATTGAACACTGAAGCTTTCTTT.

Of note for this clonotype: Compared with germline, one end of the junction differs, possibly owing to a read error. This chain connects TRBV7-2 to TRBJ2-2; D is possibly TRBD2 (6 bases). Germline V gene data show CDR1 as SGHTA and CDR2 as FQGNSA. This CDR3 spans 15 amino acids. CDR3 in amino acids: CASSVSPANSGGLFF. CDR3 nucleotides: TGTGCCAGCAGCGTCAGTCCAGCGAACTCCGGGGGGCTGTTTTTT.

The sample holds many counts of this clonotype. In DNA, the CDR3 is TGTGCCAGCAGTTTCGGGGAAGGAGAGACCCAGTACTTC. It specifies CASSFGEGETQYF. V gene TRBV6-5 combines with J gene TRBJ2-5; possible D gene TRBD2, 5 bases. Germline assignment: CDR1 MNHEY and CDR2 SVGAGI. The CDR3 is made up of 13 amino acids. The V gene lost 4 bases and the J gene lost 4 bases, with 10 bases spanning the gap.

A word on this clonotype: The CDR3 end shows no conserved phenylalanine or tryptophan, and so a read error is likely. The DNA is omitted, as the CDR3 cannot be located on it reliably, and the CDR3 follows TCRdb's listing. V usage is TRBV7-8 and J usage is TRBJ1-5; TRBD1, as called in the table, went unchecked against the DNA. Germline V lookup: CDR1 SGHVS, CDR2 FQNEAQ. Termini included, the CDR3 measures 13 amino acids. This CDR3 reads CASSPERGPTVPD.

A note on this clonotype: Its ends do not fully match the called genes, so a read error is possible. The chain combines TRBV6-9 with TRBJ2-7; no definite D call. There are 14 residues in the CDR3. Germline lookup yields CDR1 MNHGY and CDR2 SVAAGI. CDR3 loop: CASSESAPAYEQYF. The CDR3 coding sequence is TGCGCCAGCAGTGAGTCGGCTCCCGCCTACGAGCAGTACTTC.

In this sample, this clonotype turned up once. The limits of the CDR3 on the DNA are not certain, so only TCRdb's listed CDR3 is given. V usage is TRBV9 and J usage is TRBJ2-7. The CDR3 comprises 13 residues, both ends counted. Germline V gives CDR1 SGDLS, CDR2 YYNGEE. The CDR3 loop reads CASSANTGELFFV.

This clonotype was recorded once. An end of the junction differs from the germline gene, which may be a read error. V is TRBV5-1 and J is TRBJ2-3, with D perhaps TRBD1 (5 bases). Germline loops: CDR1 SGHRS, CDR2 YFSETQ. This CDR3 comprises 14 residues. CDR3 in amino acids: CASSLGQATGTQYF. CDR3 coding DNA: TGCGCCAGCAGCTTGGGGCAGGCAACAGGTACGCAGTATTTT.

The gene calls are TRBV6-4 and TRBJ2-3; 10 nucleotides match TRBD2. The CDR3 runs 17 residues. Germline CDR1 is MRHNA and CDR2 is SNTAGT. Trimming cost V 5 bases and J 2 bases; bases outside gene matches: 10. The CDR3 nucleotides are TGTGCCAGCAGTACCAGCGGGGGGGCCGAGTACACAGATACGCAGTATTTT. It encodes CASSTSGGAEYTDTQYF.

J is TRBJ1-5 and V is TRBV15; D is unclear. The germline V gene encodes CDR1 LNHNV and CDR2 YYDKDF (reference sequence). With 1 base removed from V and 12 bases from J, the gap between germline ends came to 16 bases. This CDR3 contains 14 residues. As DNA, the CDR3 is TGTGCCACCAGCAGAGCCCTTAGAACAGCTAACCAGCATTTT. It is translated as CATSRALRTANQHF.

The V gene is TRBV7-2, the J gene TRBJ1-1, with D possibly being TRBD1 (5 bases). The CDR3 consists of 18 residues. Trimming left V 5 bases short and J 4 bases short, with 26 bases between. Germline lookup yields CDR1 SGHTA and CDR2 FQGNSA. The CDR3 DNA sequence: TGTGCCAGCAGCGTCCAATGGGTTGGGGTCGGGACGAGCACTGAAGCTTTCTTT. This gives the protein CASSVQWVGVGTSTEAFF.